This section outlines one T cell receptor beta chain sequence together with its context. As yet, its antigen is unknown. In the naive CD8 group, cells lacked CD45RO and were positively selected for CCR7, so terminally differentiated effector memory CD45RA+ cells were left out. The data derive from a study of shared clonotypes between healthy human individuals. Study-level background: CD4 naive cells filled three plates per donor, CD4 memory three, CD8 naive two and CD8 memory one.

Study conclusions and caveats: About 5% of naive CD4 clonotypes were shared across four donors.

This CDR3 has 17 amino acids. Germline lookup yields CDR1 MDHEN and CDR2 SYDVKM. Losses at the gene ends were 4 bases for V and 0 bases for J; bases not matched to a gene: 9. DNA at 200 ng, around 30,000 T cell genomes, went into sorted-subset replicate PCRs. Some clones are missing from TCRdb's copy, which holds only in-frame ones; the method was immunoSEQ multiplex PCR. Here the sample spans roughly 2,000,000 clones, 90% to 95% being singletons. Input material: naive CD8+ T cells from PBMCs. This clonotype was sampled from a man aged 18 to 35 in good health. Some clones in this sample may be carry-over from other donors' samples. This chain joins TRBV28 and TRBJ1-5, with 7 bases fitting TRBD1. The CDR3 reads CASSSPTGSYSNQPQHF. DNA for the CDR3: TGTGCCAGCAGTTCTCCGACAGGGAGCTATAGCAATCAGCCCCAGCATTTT.